This paragraph covers one T cell receptor beta chain sequence. The data were obtained in a study of blood T cell repertoires in COVID-19. Overall study: Acute-phase and convalescent COVID-19 samples originated in the United States, Italy and Spain. T cells, B-cell-depleted T cells, or PBMCs provided the cDNA or gDNA that served as material.

In the source study's methods: How many nucleated cells were present was estimated from reference gene primer amplification. The assay was immunoSEQ multiplex PCR, and TCRdb's table has in-frame clones only and misses some. V and J calls plus clone size are reproduced from that table; the DNA served to infer D and trimming. The top ten clones hold about 0.51% of a sample with around 89,000 clones, around 88% of them seen once. This TCR came from a man in his fifties or sixties with acute or convalescent COVID-19. Input material: peripheral blood.

The CDR3: CASSLRSWQTDNEKLFF. The DNA for the CDR3 is TGTGCCAGCAGTTTAAGGAGTTGGCAGACAGATAATGAAAAACTGTTTTTT. The chain employs TRBV27 and TRBJ1-4; D possibly corresponds to TRBD1 (5 bases). Germline CDR1 is MNHEY and CDR2 is SMNVEV (reference sequence). The germline V and J ends were trimmed by 2 bases and 4 bases, with 17 bases remaining between them. CDR3 length: 17 amino acids.